The clone carrying this T cell receptor (beta chain) occurred many times. The sample comes from a study of spatial heterogeneity in lung cancer. Study at large: Within raw reads, each unique TCR and UMI combination appeared on average more than ten times.

Time point noted: sample taken at primary tumor resection. Extraction of whole RNA from tumor, nontumor lung or frozen PBMC preceded unsorted sequencing. Germline CDR1 SGHTA, CDR2 FQGTGA. The V gene end was trimmed by 5 bases and the J gene end by 3 bases; junction bases not matched to a gene: 6. The CDR3 spans 14 residues. The study tagged each TCR cDNA molecule with a unique molecular identifier. MiXCR, applied by TCRdb to the 5' RACE reads, yields one record per CDR3 protein. Here the sample spans around 3,900 distinct CDR3 sequences, roughly 9.8% being singletons. The source was PBMCs, collected at surgery. V usage is TRBV7-3 and J usage is TRBJ2-7, with 8 bases lining up with TRBD1. This receptor was taken from a male donor with early-stage non-small cell lung cancer. The CDR3 sequence is CASSLGTGRYEQYF. CDR3 in DNA: TGTGCCAGCAGCCTCGGGACAGGTCGCTACGAGCAGTACTTC.